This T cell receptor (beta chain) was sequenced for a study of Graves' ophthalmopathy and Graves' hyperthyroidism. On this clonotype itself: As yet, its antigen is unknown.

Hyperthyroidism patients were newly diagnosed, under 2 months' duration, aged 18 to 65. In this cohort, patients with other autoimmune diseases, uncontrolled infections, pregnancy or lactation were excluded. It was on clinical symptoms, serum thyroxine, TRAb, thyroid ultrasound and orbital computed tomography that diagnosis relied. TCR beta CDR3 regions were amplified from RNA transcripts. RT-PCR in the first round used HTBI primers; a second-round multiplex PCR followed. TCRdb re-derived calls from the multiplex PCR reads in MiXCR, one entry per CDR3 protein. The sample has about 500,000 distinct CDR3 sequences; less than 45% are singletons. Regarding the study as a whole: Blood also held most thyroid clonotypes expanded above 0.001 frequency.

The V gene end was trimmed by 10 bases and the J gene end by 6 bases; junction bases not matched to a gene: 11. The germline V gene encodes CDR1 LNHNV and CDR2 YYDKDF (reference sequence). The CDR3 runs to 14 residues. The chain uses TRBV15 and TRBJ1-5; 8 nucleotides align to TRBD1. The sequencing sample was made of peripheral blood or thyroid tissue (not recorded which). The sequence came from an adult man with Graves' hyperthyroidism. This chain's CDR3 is CASSLNTGGQPQHF. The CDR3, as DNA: TGTGCCAGCAGTTTAAATACAGGGGGTCAGCCCCAGCATTTT.